This entry lists 12 T cell receptor beta chains sequenced from one sample in a study of CD4 T cells in relation to SARS-CoV-2 and coronaviruses (dated by TCRdb to the early 2020s). Receptors were amplified or captured by the immunoSEQ multiplex PCR assay. TCRdb obtained this table from immuneACCESS and retained in-frame rearrangements with V and J assigned. These tables miss some clones; where compared with another copy, unresolved V genes account for less than half of the shortfall, and the remainder is unexplained. For this sample the table gives about 25,000 clones, of which 76% were detected only once. The leading ten clones occupy 21% of the sample. CD4+ T cells from unexposed donors were collected before the COVID-19 pandemic (2011-2018). After around eleven days of culture, CD4+ T cells were isolated with the EasySep CD4+ T cell isolation kit. These TCRs' antigens remain unknown. Sequencing was carried out using CD4+ T cells from PBMCs, cultured in vitro. These receptors were taken from a human donor in good health.

This clone was counted a single time. The chain uses TRBV6-1 and TRBJ2-1, with TRBD2 identical over 12 bases. Trimming took 3 bases from V and 10 from J; bases not matched to a gene: 7. This CDR3 contains 15 residues. Germline assignment: CDR1 MNHNS and CDR2 SASEGT. The CDR3 region is CASSDGTSGPREQFF. The CDR3 nucleotides are TGTGCCAGCAGTGACGGGACTAGCGGGCCGAGGGAGCAGTTCTTC.

The CDR3 here is CASSPTQGAPGEQYF. DNA for the CDR3: TGTGCCAGCAGTCCAACCCAGGGGGCGCCGGGCGAGCAGTACTTC. This rearrangement joins TRBV6-6 to TRBJ2-7; 8 bases agree with TRBD1. Per the germline V gene, CDR1 is MNHNY and CDR2 is SVGAGI (reference sequence). V lost 5 bases to trimming and J lost 6 bases; unmatched junction nucleotides: 12. The CDR3 length is 15 residues.

This clone was seen a handful of times. The chain uses TRBV27 and TRBJ2-2; D is perhaps TRBD1 or TRBD2 (5 bases each). This CDR3 comprises 17 residues. The V and J ends lost 5 bases and 1 base respectively, with 17 bases between them. In germline, CDR1 is MNHEY, CDR2 SMNVEV (reference sequence). CDR3 loop: CASSTAGTAWNTGELFF. CDR3 nucleotides: TGTGCCAGCAGTACCGCCGGGACCGCCTGGAACACCGGGGAGCTGTTTTTT.

J is TRBJ2-2 and V is TRBV12-3 or TRBV12-4; D not certain. With 1 base removed from V and 6 bases from J, the gap between germline ends came to 3 bases. This CDR3 comprises 12 residues. The CDR3 DNA reads TGTGCCAGCAGTTTAGGGGCCGGGGAGCTGTTTTTT. Its protein is CASSLGAGELFF.

This clone was seen more than once but under ten times. The chain uses TRBV4-2 and TRBJ2-1; 10 nucleotides align to TRBD2. Per the germline V gene, CDR1 is LGHNA and CDR2 is YNFKEQ. The trim removed 0 bases at V and 6 bases at J, leaving 8 bases unmatched. There are 17 residues in the CDR3. CDR3 DNA sequence: TGTGCCAGCAGCCAAGATCTGAGCGGGAGGGCCTCCAATGAGCAGTTCTTC. Translated: CASSQDLSGRASNEQFF.

Only a few counts were recorded for this clone. The rearrangement joins TRBV7-9 to TRBJ2-1; D perhaps matches TRBD2 (5 bases). From germline, CDR1 is SEHNR and CDR2 FQNEAQ (reference sequence). The CDR3 sequence is 15 residues long. Trimming stripped 5 bases from V and 1 base from J, with 12 bases between. The CDR3 sequence: CASSQPGSSYNEQFF. In DNA form, the CDR3 reads TGTGCCAGCAGCCAACCGGGGTCTTCCTACAATGAGCAGTTCTTC.

This sequence joins TRBV9 and TRBJ2-1; 9 positions match TRBD2. The CDR3 length is 17 residues. The germline V gene encodes CDR1 SGDLS and CDR2 YYNGEE. Trimming took 0 bases from V and 5 from J; bases not matched to a gene: 9. This CDR3 is CASSVVPSAGGHNEQFF. The CDR3 DNA sequence: TGTGCCAGCAGCGTAGTTCCATCGGCGGGAGGGCACAATGAGCAGTTCTTC.

This clone was recorded only once. V and J are TRBV19 and TRBJ1-1, with D unclear. Looked up from germline, CDR1 is LNHDA and CDR2 is SQIVND (reference sequence). The CDR3 consists of 12 residues. With 6 bases removed from V and 2 bases from J, the gap between germline ends came to 7 bases. The CDR3 DNA reads TGTGCCAGTAGAGCCGCAAACACTGAAGCTTTCTTT. Translated: CASRAANTEAFF.

V and J are TRBV19 and TRBJ1-2, with 9 bases that match TRBD1. CDR3 length: 14 residues. Unmatched junction bases numbered 8, after V lost 6 bases and J lost 6 bases. The V gene's germline CDR1 is LNHDA and CDR2 SQIVND (reference sequence). CDR3 nucleotide sequence: TGTGCCAGTAGCCAGACAGGGGGTGCTCATGGCTACACCTTC. This gives the protein CASSQTGGAHGYTF. Full variable domain (missing parts from reference TRBV19 and TRBJ1-2): DGGITQSPKYLFRKEGQNVTLSCEQNLNHDAMYWYRQDPGQGLRLIYYSQIVNDFQKGDIAEGYSVSREKKESFPLTVTSAQKNPTAFYLCASSQTGGAHGYTFGSGTRLTVV.

This clone was observed a handful of times. The V and J genes are TRBV2 and TRBJ2-2; D unresolved. The V end was cut by 11 bases, the J end by 7 bases, with 14 bases between. CDR3 size: 12 residues. Germline CDR1 is SNHLY and CDR2 is FYNNEI. The CDR3 DNA reads as TGTGCCTGGGGAAGAGATGGCGGGGAGCTGTTTTTT. Translating it yields CAWGRDGGELFF.

The chain links TRBV5-8 to TRBJ2-2; D remains unclear. Germline V gives CDR1 SGHTS, CDR2 YDEGEE. Trimming removed 5 bases from V and 1 base from J, with 9 bases in between. CDR3 size: 14 residues. CDR3 sequence: CASRVVGNTGELFF. CDR3 bases: TGTGCCAGCAGGGTTGTGGGGAACACCGGGGAGCTGTTTTTT.

V is TRBV30 and J is TRBJ2-7; a possible D gene is TRBD1 (6 bases). Germline V lookup: CDR1 GTSNPN, CDR2 SVGIG (reference sequence). CDR3 size: 15 residues. The ends were cut back, 3 bases at V and 6 bases at J, with 21 bases in the middle. Here the CDR3 DNA reads TGTGCCTGGAGACGCCTAGGTGGGAGAGGGGGCGAGCAGTACTTC. This sequence encodes CAWRRLGGRGGEQYF.